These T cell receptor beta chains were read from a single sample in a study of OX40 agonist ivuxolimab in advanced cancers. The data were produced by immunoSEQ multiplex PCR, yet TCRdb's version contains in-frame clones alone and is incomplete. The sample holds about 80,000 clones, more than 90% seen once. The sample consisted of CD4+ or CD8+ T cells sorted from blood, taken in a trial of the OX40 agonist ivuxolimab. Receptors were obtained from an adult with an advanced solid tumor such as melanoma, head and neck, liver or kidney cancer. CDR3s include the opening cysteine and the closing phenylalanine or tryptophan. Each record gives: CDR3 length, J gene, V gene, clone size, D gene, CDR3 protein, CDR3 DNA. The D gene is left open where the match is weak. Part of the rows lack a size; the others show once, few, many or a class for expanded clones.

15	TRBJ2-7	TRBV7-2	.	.	CASSLYSAGSYEQYF	TGTGCCAGCAGCTTATATAGCGCGGGCTCCTACGAGCAGTACTTC
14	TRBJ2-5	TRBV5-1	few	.	CASSLVGLEETQYF	TGCGCCAGCAGCTTGGTAGGCCTAGAGGAGACCCAGTACTTC
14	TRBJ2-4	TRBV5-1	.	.	CASSLNSGLNIQYF	TGCGCCAGCAGCTTAAACTCGGGGTTGAACATTCAGTACTTC
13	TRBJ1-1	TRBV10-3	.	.	CAISARVDTEAFF	TGTGCCATCAGTGCACGTGTGGACACTGAAGCTTTCTTT
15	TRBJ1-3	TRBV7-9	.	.	CASTLRGRSGNTIYF	TGTGCCAGCACCTTGAGGGGGAGATCTGGAAACACCATATATTTT
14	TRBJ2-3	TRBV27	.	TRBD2	CASSFGLDTDTQYF	TGTGCCAGCAGTTTCGGACTAGACACAGATACGCAGTATTTT
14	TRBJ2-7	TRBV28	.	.	CASTADTPPYEQYF	TGTGCCAGCACCGCGGACACGCCACCGTACGAGCAGTACTTC
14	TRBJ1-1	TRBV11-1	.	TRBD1	CASSTGQGDTEAFF	TGTGCCAGCAGCACGGGACAGGGGGACACTGAAGCTTTCTTT
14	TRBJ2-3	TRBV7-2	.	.	CASSSDWGTDTQYF	TGTGCCAGCAGCTCGGACTGGGGCACAGATACGCAGTATTTT
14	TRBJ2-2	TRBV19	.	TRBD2	CASLAGRGTGELFF	TGTGCCAGCTTAGCGGGACGAGGAACCGGGGAGCTGTTTTTT
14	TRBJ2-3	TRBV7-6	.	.	CASSTGTLTDTQYF	TGTGCCAGCAGCACCGGGACTCTCACAGATACGCAGTATTTT
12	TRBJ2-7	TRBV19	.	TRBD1	CAGDRVTYEQYF	TGTGCCGGGGACAGGGTAACCTACGAGCAGTACTTC
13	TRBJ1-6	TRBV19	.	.	CASSIRRQSPLHF	TGTGCCAGTAGTATCAGGCGCCAATCACCCCTCCACTTT
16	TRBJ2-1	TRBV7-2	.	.	CASSFSGASSYNEQFF	TGTGCCAGCAGTTTTAGCGGTGCAAGCTCCTACAATGAGCAGTTCTTC
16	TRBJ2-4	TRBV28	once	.	CASSLSSARHKNIQYF	TGTGCCAGCAGTTTAAGTAGCGCTAGACACAAAAACATTCAGTACTTC
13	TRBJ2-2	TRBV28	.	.	CASSRWTNGELFF	TGTGCCAGCAGCCGTTGGACAAACGGGGAGCTGTTTTTT
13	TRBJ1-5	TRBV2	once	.	CASQGQYNQPQHF	TGTGCCAGCCAAGGACAGTACAATCAGCCCCAGCATTTT
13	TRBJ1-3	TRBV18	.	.	CASSADRGNTIYF	TGTGCCAGCTCAGCCGACAGGGGAAACACCATATATTTT
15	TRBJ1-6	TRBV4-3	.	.	CASSQSGGDHSPLHF	TGCGCCAGCAGCCAATCGGGAGGCGATCATTCACCCCTCCACTTT
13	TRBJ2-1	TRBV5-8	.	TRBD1	CALGGQGTNEQFF	TGTGCCTTAGGGGGCCAGGGGACGAATGAGCAGTTCTTC
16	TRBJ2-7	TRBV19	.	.	CASRATGIPFSYEQYF	TGTGCCAGTAGGGCTACAGGGATCCCTTTTTCCTACGAGCAGTACTTC
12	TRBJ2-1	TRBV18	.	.	CASSRGRYEQFF	TGTGCCAGCTCGCGAGGGAGATATGAGCAGTTCTTC
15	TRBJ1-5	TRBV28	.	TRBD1	CASSLPNRGHQPQHF	TGTGCCAGCAGTTTACCCAACAGGGGGCATCAACCCCAGCATTTT
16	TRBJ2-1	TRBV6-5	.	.	CASSYSWPLDGNEQFF	TGTGCCAGCAGTTACTCGTGGCCCCTGGACGGCAATGAGCAGTTCTTC
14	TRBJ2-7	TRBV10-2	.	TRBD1	CASSGQGKYSEQYF	TGCGCCAGCAGCGGACAGGGGAAGTACTCCGAGCAGTACTTC
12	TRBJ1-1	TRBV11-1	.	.	CASSPPGFEAFF	TGTGCCAGCAGCCCCCCGGGATTTGAAGCTTTCTTT
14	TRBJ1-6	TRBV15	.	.	CATSRGVGNSPLHF	TGTGCCACCTCCCGGGGGGTCGGGAATTCACCCCTCCACTTT
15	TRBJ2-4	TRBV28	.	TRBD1	CASSHQGQGGYIQYF	TGTGCCAGCAGTCACCAGGGACAGGGAGGTTACATTCAGTACTTC
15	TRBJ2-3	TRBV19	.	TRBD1	CASSIRTGLSDTQYF	TGTGCCAGTAGTATTCGGACAGGGCTTTCGGATACGCAGTATTTT
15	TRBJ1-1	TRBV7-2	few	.	CASSSLPIMNTEAFF	TGTGCCAGCAGCTCCCTGCCGATAATGAACACTGAAGCTTTCTTT
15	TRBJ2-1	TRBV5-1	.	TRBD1	CASSFGQARSRDKFF	TGCGCCAGCAGCTTCGGACAGGCCCGGTCCCGTGATAAGTTCTTC
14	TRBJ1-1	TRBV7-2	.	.	CASSLGGAQAEAFF	TGTGCCAGCAGCTTAGGCGGGGCTCAGGCTGAAGCTTTCTTT
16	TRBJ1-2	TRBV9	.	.	CASSEARPGGPYGYTF	TGTGCCAGCAGCGAGGCCCGACCTGGGGGCCCCTATGGCTACACCTTC
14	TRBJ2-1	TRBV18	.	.	CASSPLIAANEQFF	TGTGCCAGCTCACCACTCATAGCGGCCAATGAGCAGTTCTTC